What follows are 32 T cell receptor beta chains derived from one specimen sequenced in a study of blood T cells in healthy people across ages. The authors ran a second PCR of roughly 6 to 12 cycles using a sample-barcoded 5' primer and a J-beta primer mix. TCRdb called the 5' RACE reads again in MiXCR, with one record for every CDR3 protein. The profile shows about 800,000 distinct CDR3 sequences, about 62% of them singletons. The sample taken for sequencing was blood. The source is a man aged 25-45 years in good health.

This clonotype has only a few counts. The rearrangement joins TRBV3-1 to TRBJ2-4; TRBD2 might be the D (5 bases). This CDR3 has 13 residues. Germline CDR1 is LGHDT and CDR2 is YNNKEL (reference sequence). The ends were cut back, 1 base at V and 8 bases at J, with 9 bases in the middle. The DNA of the CDR3 is TGTGCCAGCAGCCAAGTTGGGAGTGACATTCAGTACTTC. Protein product: CASSQVGSDIQYF. Full variable domain (outside the CDR3, taken from reference TRBV3-1 and TRBJ2-4): DTAVSQTPKYLVTQMGNDKSIKCEQNLGHDTMYWYKQDSKKFLKIMFSYNNKELIINETVPNRFSPKSPDKAHLNLHINSLELGDSAVYFCASSQVGSDIQYFGAGTRLSVL.

CDR3 amino acids: CSVGTSGETQYF. For the CDR3, the DNA is TGCAGCGTCGGGACTAGTGGAGAGACCCAGTACTTC. The chain couples TRBV29-1 to TRBJ2-5, with 8 nucleotides matching TRBD2. Trimming cost V 6 bases and J 4 bases; bases outside gene matches: 4. The CDR3 is made up of 12 amino acids. Germline V CDR1 and CDR2: SQVTM, ANQGSEA.

This clonotype was detected once. V and J are TRBV3-1 and TRBJ2-1; D unclear. The CDR3 contains 13 residues. Per the germline V gene, CDR1 is LGHDT and CDR2 is YNNKEL (reference sequence). The V end lost 4 bases, the J end lost 9 bases, and 13 bases lay between the germline ends. CDR3 in amino acids: CASSRRAQSEQFF. CDR3 nucleotides: TGTGCCAGCAGCCGGCGAGCCCAGAGTGAGCAGTTCTTC.

The gene calls are TRBV6-5 and TRBJ2-5; 10 bases are shared with TRBD2. In germline, CDR1 is MNHEY, CDR2 SVGAGI. There are 16 residues in the CDR3. Trimming removed 6 bases from V and 5 bases from J; junction bases left unmatched: 12. The CDR3 bases are TGTGCCAGCAGCGACTCCGGGACTAGCGTTTTGGAGACCCAGTACTTC. This codes for CASSDSGTSVLETQYF.

This chain links TRBV20-1 with TRBJ2-7; no clear D. The CDR3 totals 15 residues. The V gene's germline CDR1 is DFQATT and CDR2 SNEGSKA (reference sequence). Deletions cut 4 bases from V and 3 bases from J, with 19 bases between. CDR3 amino acids: CSATLKTWKDYEQYF. In nucleotides, the CDR3 is TGCAGTGCTACCCTTAAAACATGGAAGGACTACGAGCAGTACTTC.

The rearrangement joins TRBV19 to TRBJ2-1; TRBD1 matches at 9 bases. Germline V gives CDR1 LNHDA, CDR2 SQIVND (reference sequence). With 3 bases clipped from V and 8 bases from J, the junction kept 8 bases outside the gene matches. The CDR3 covers 15 residues. The CDR3: CASSIARGQGDEQFF. CDR3 bases: TGTGCCAGTAGTATTGCCCGGGGACAGGGAGATGAGCAGTTCTTC.

The V gene is TRBV27, the J gene TRBJ2-4, with 8 bases identical to TRBD2. The J call could be wrong; TRBJ2-7 is a better fit for the DNA end. The CDR3 spans 14 residues. Germline loops: CDR1 MNHEY, CDR2 SMNVEV (reference sequence). The CDR3 here is CASSFIAGTHEQYF. CDR3 bases: TGTGCCAGCAGTTTCATAGCGGGAACCCACGAGCAGTACTTC.

The chain employs TRBV15 and TRBJ2-5, with TRBD2 identical over 9 bases. CDR1 is LNHNV, CDR2 YYDKDF, per germline (reference sequence). The CDR3 is 16 amino acids. The V segment lost 0 bases and the J segment 3 bases; nucleotides outside the gene matches: 5. The CDR3 DNA reads TGTGCCACCAGCAGAGATCTACCTAGCGGGAAAGAGACCCAGTACTTC. It is translated as CATSRDLPSGKETQYF.

J is TRBJ1-2 and V is TRBV7-2; D gene uncertain. CDR3 length: 14 residues. The germline CDR1 and CDR2 sequences are SGHTA and FQGNSA. V shed 3 bases and J shed 0 bases, with 8 bases lying between them. The CDR3 is CASSFKGANYGYTF. In DNA form, the CDR3 reads TGTGCCAGCAGCTTTAAAGGAGCTAACTATGGCTACACCTTC.

The chain links TRBV7-2 to TRBJ2-7; D may be TRBD2 (5 bases). The CDR3 consists of 14 residues. Germline V CDR1 and CDR2: SGHTA, FQGNSA. The V end was cut by 5 bases, the J end by 3 bases, with 14 bases between. The CDR3 nucleotides read TGTGCCAGCAGCCCGGGCGGACTCTACTACGAGCAGTACTTC. This sequence encodes CASSPGGLYYEQYF.

This clonotype occurred a few times. The V and J genes are TRBV20-1 and TRBJ2-5, with D tentatively TRBD2 (7 bases). Germline CDR1 reads DFQATT; CDR2 reads SNEGSKA (reference sequence). This CDR3 comprises 15 residues. V lost 5 bases, J lost 7 bases, and 23 bases lay in between. The DNA of the CDR3 is TGCAGTGCTCCCCAAGGCGGGGGCTTCGTTGGGACCCAGTACTTC. Translating it yields CSAPQGGGFVGTQYF.

The chain's CDR3 is CATRGSPSYEQFF. The DNA of the CDR3 is TGTGCCACCAGGGGGTCCCCCTCCTACGAGCAGTTCTTC. The V and J genes are TRBV15 and TRBJ2-1; no clear D. There are 13 residues in the CDR3. The germline V and J ends were trimmed by 6 bases and 10 bases, with 16 bases remaining between them. Germline-derived CDR1 and CDR2 are LNHNV and YYDKDF (reference sequence).

In this sample, this clonotype turned up a few times. The V call is TRBV3-1, the J call TRBJ2-7; D is uncertain. The germline V gene has CDR1 LGHDT and CDR2 YNNKEL (reference sequence). The CDR3 runs to 13 residues. Trimming removed 0 bases from V and 3 bases from J, with 6 bases in between. The CDR3: CASSQDQIYEQYF. The CDR3 DNA is TGTGCCAGCAGCCAAGATCAAATCTACGAGCAGTACTTC.

V gene TRBV20-1 combines with J gene TRBJ2-7; either TRBD1 or TRBD2 may supply D (5 bases each). Germline CDR1 and CDR2: DFQATT and SNEGSKA (reference sequence). The CDR3 is 15 amino acids. Trimming shortened V by 4 bases and J by 1 base, and 17 bases separated the two germline ends. The CDR3 loop is CSANTLTGASYEQYF. DNA of the CDR3: TGCAGTGCTAACACCCTCACCGGGGCATCCTACGAGCAGTACTTC.

The genes are TRBV12-5 and TRBJ2-5, with 7 bases matching TRBD1. Per the germline V gene, CDR1 is LGHNT and CDR2 is FRNRAP. This CDR3 comprises 15 residues. After removal of 1 base from V and 4 bases from J, the junction contained 6 bases not matched to a gene. CDR3 sequence: CASGLGTGAGETQYF. The CDR3 coding sequence is TGTGCTAGTGGTTTGGGCACAGGGGCGGGAGAGACCCAGTACTTC.

This clonotype showed up many times. V usage is TRBV7-9 and J usage is TRBJ2-5; D remains unclear. Trimming shortened V by 4 bases and J by 1 base, and 13 bases separated the two germline ends. This CDR3 is 15 amino acids long. Germline V CDR1 and CDR2: SEHNR, FQNEAQ (reference sequence). The DNA for the CDR3 is TGTGCCAGCAGCTCCCCTCTACAGATCCAAGAGACCCAGTACTTC. This translates into CASSSPLQIQETQYF.

This chain connects TRBV6-1 to TRBJ1-4; D gene uncertain. Trimming removed 3 bases at V and 8 bases at J, with 16 bases between. The CDR3 spans 15 residues. Germline assignment: CDR1 MNHNS and CDR2 SASEGT. The CDR3 region has the DNA TGTGCCAGCAGTGAGTTCGGCCTCCCTCAAGAAAAACTGTTTTTT. This sequence encodes CASSEFGLPQEKLFF.

This clonotype has just a few counts. The chain is built from TRBV20-1 and TRBJ2-7; tentatively, D is TRBD2 (5 bases). CDR1 and CDR2 (germline): DFQATT, SNEGSKA (reference sequence). This CDR3 is built from 13 residues. V shed 4 bases and J shed 0 bases, with 10 bases lying between them. CDR3 in amino acids: CSATRGSSYEQYF. In DNA, the CDR3 is TGCAGTGCTACCCGAGGGAGCTCCTACGAGCAGTACTTC.

The rearrangement uses TRBV12-3 or TRBV12-4 and TRBJ2-1; D ambiguous. The V and J ends lost 3 bases and 12 bases respectively, with 18 bases between them. This CDR3 spans 14 amino acids. This CDR3 reads CASSLSTRPAGQFF. The CDR3, as DNA: TGTGCCAGCAGTTTGTCTACCCGCCCAGCCGGGCAGTTCTTC.

This clonotype was counted only a few times. The V and J genes are TRBV12-3 or TRBV12-4 and TRBJ1-2, with D possibly matching TRBD1 (5 bases). The CDR3 covers 14 residues. Trimming took 3 bases from V and 4 from J, leaving 12 bases between them. The CDR3 sequence: CASSFGQGGYGYTF. CDR3 bases: TGTGCCAGCAGTTTCGGGCAGGGAGGCTATGGCTACACCTTC.

This clonotype turned up a few times. The chain joins TRBV3-1 to TRBJ1-2, with TRBD1 identical over 11 bases. The CDR3 has 14 amino acids. Germline-derived CDR1 and CDR2 are LGHDT and YNNKEL (reference sequence). V lost 0 bases to trimming and J lost 6 bases; unmatched junction nucleotides: 0. CDR3 DNA sequence: TGTGCCAGCAGCCAAGAGGACAGGGGGCATGGCTACACCTTC. Translation gives CASSQEDRGHGYTF. The entire variable domain, with the rest obtained from reference TRBV3-1 and TRBJ1-2, is as follows: DTAVSQTPKYLVTQMGNDKSIKCEQNLGHDTMYWYKQDSKKFLKIMFSYNNKELIINETVPNRFSPKSPDKAHLNLHINSLELGDSAVYFCASSQEDRGHGYTFGSGTRLTVV.

In DNA form, the CDR3 reads TGTGCCAGCAGTCAGGGGGCTCTATCCTACAATGAGCAGTTCTTC. This codes for CASSQGALSYNEQFF. The chain joins TRBV28 to TRBJ2-1, with 8 bases aligning to TRBD1. V lost 5 bases and J lost 1; bases outside the gene matches: 4. The CDR3 is made up of 15 amino acids. Germline V CDR1 and CDR2: MDHEN, SYDVKM.

This clonotype was detected once. The V call is TRBV14, the J call TRBJ1-2, with a tentative D call TRBD1 (6 bases). The V end lost 2 bases, the J end lost 4 bases, and 20 bases lay between the germline ends. Germline assignment: CDR1 SGHDN and CDR2 FVKESK. This CDR3 has 17 residues. CDR3 bases: TGTGCCAGCAGCCAAACGAGGGGGGGTTTACGGACCTATGGCTACACCTTC. Encoded protein: CASSQTRGGLRTYGYTF.

This clonotype came up a few times. J is TRBJ2-7 and V is TRBV3-1; D remains unclear. TRBJ2-5 matches the DNA end more closely, so the J call is doubtful. The CDR3 is 15 amino acids. Germline CDR1 and CDR2: LGHDT and YNNKEL (reference sequence). DNA of the CDR3: TGTGCCAGCAGTTTAACGTTGGCCGATGGAGAGACCCAGTACTTC. Translated, it gives CASSLTLADGETQYF.

This clonotype was recorded only once. V usage is TRBV7-2 and J usage is TRBJ1-4, with 7 bases identical to TRBD1. V lost 6 bases, J lost 3 bases, and 7 bases stayed unmatched. CDR1 and CDR2 from the germline V gene are SGHTA and FQGNSA. CDR3 length equals 15 residues. In nucleotides, the CDR3 is TGTGCCAGCAGTTCAGGGGGGAGGGCTAATGAAAAACTGTTTTTT. Its translation is CASSSGGRANEKLFF. Using reference TRBV7-2 and TRBJ1-4 for the parts outside the CDR3, the full variable domain is GAGVSQSPSNKVTEKGKDVELRCDPISGHTALYWYRQSLGQGLEFLIYFQGNSAPDKSGLPSDRFSAERTGGSVSTLTIQRTQQEDSAVYLCASSSGGRANEKLFFGSGTQLSVL.

The chain couples TRBV20-1 to TRBJ2-1, with D perhaps matching TRBD2 (6 bases). The V end was cut by 0 bases, the J end by 8 bases, with 11 bases between. Germline V gene data show CDR1 as DFQATT and CDR2 as SNEGSKA (reference sequence). There are 13 residues in the CDR3. CDR3 residues: CSAREGGIDEQFF. The CDR3 bases are TGCAGTGCTAGAGAGGGGGGAATTGATGAGCAGTTCTTC.

This rearrangement joins TRBV4-3 to TRBJ2-5; 8 nucleotides agree with TRBD1. The DNA end lines up better with TRBJ2-7; the J call may be wrong. The CDR3 covers 14 residues. Per the germline V gene, CDR1 is LGHNA and CDR2 is YSLEER. The DNA of the CDR3 is TGCGCCAGCAGCCAAGTCAGACAGGGGAGCGAGCAGTACTTC. It codes for CASSQVRQGSEQYF.

This clonotype has just a few counts. The V and J genes are TRBV11-2 and TRBJ2-5; possibly TRBD2 for D (5 bases). Germline values: CDR1 SGHAT, CDR2 FQNNGV. V dropped 5 bases and J dropped 11 bases, with 24 bases sitting between them. The CDR3 runs 15 residues. The CDR3 sequence is CASSPGLMSSQEQYF. CDR3 bases: TGTGCCAGCAGCCCCGGACTCATGTCTTCTCAGGAGCAGTACTTC.

The chain joins TRBV7-9 to TRBJ1-2; D ambiguous. V lost 5 bases and J 5 bases, leaving 12 bases between the germline ends. The germline gives CDR1 SEHNR, CDR2 FQNEAQ (reference sequence). The CDR3 contains 13 residues. The CDR3 nucleotides read TGTGCCAGCAGCGCCACCGAGATTTATGGCTACACCTTC. It specifies CASSATEIYGYTF.

This clonotype has ten or more counts. At one of its ends the junction is not consistent with the germline gene, which may arise from a read error. The genes are TRBV7-2 and TRBJ2-1; the D gene is possibly TRBD2 (5 bases). The CDR3 has 12 residues. The germline V gene has CDR1 SGHTA and CDR2 FQGNSA. CDR3 nucleotides: TGTGCCAGCAGCCTAGCTGTCGGGGAGCAGTTCTTC. This sequence encodes CASSLAVGEQFF. The variable domain in full, with the rest retrieved from reference TRBV7-2 and TRBJ2-1, is GAGVSQSPSNKVTEKGKDVELRCDPISGHTALYWYRQSLGQGLEFLIYFQGNSAPDKSGLPSDRFSAERTGGSVSTLTIQRTQQEDSAVYLCASSLAVGEQFFGPGTRLTVL.

This chain links TRBV21-1 with TRBJ2-4; the DNA was not compared with TRBD2, the D call given in the table. TRBV21-1 is given as a pseudogene. This CDR3 has 14 residues. The CDR3 reads CANDRAPLENIQYF. CDR3 in DNA: TGTGCCAACGACCGGGCCCCGTTGGAAAACATTCAGTACTTC.

The chain has TRBV27 and TRBJ2-3; no clear D. Looked up from germline, CDR1 is MNHEY and CDR2 is SMNVEV (reference sequence). The CDR3 consists of 15 residues. Trimming took off 3 bases at V and 4 bases at J, with 14 bases between the two ends. The CDR3 coding sequence is TGTGCCAGCAGTTTCCCATCAACCCCCGCAGATACGCAGTATTTT. Translating it yields CASSFPSTPADTQYF.